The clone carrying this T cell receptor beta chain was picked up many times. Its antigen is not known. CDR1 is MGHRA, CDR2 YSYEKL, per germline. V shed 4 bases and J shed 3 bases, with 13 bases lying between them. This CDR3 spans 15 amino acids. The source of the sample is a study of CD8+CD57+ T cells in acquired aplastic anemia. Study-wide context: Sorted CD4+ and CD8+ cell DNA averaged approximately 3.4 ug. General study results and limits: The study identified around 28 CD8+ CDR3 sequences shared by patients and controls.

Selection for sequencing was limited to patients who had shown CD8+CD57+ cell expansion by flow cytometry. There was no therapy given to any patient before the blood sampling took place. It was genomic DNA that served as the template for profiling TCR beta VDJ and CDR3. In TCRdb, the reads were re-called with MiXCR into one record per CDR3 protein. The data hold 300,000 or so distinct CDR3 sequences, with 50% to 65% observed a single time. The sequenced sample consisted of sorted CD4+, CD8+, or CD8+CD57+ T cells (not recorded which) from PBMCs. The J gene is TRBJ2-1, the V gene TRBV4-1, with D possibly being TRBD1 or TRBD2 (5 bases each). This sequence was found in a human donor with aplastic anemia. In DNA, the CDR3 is TGCGCCAGCAGCCTTAGAGGGACGGACTACAATGAGCAGTTCTTC. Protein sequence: CASSLRGTDYNEQFF.